The entry that follows covers one T cell receptor (beta chain) sequence. The germline gives CDR1 MDHEN, CDR2 SYDVKM. The CDR3 length is 14 residues. V was clipped by 3 bases and J by 1 base, with 10 bases between them. These data originate in a study of cytomegalovirus exposure and HLA in healthy donors. This PCR relied on a set of 60 Vbeta primers and 13 Jbeta primers. Sequenced by immunoSEQ multiplex PCR; TCRdb stores in-frame clones only, minus some. The sample holds 150,000 to 200,000 clones, around 75% seen once. J is TRBJ2-7 and V is TRBV28; D ambiguous. The sequence came from a woman aged 40 to 49 in good health and CMV-seropositive. The material sequenced was PBMCs. CDR3 in amino acids: CASSFRVGSYEQYF. For the CDR3, the DNA is TGTGCCAGCAGTTTCCGGGTTGGATCCTACGAGCAGTACTTC.